This T cell receptor beta chain was obtained from a study of human T cells and chemical hapten exposure. Study at large: Diphenylcyclopropenone, dosed weekly to the scalp, was given to patients throughout the roughly 24-week study. General study points: Expanded TCR sets contained significantly more large CDR3 similarity clusters than controls.

This clonotype was observed a handful of times. Its target is not known. The library gave individual cDNA molecules unique molecular identifiers. TCRdb re-analysed the RACE reads in MiXCR, keeping a single row per CDR3 protein. The table has roughly 54,000 distinct CDR3 sequences, 9.9% seen once. Regarding time point: patch test 2, 6 weeks after DPC sensitization. Sample treatment: therapeutic diphenylcyclopropenone sensitization with weekly scalp DPC. The CDR3 length is 12 residues. CDR1 and CDR2 (germline): SGHRS, YFSETQ. The germline V and J ends were trimmed by 0 bases and 9 bases, with 7 bases remaining between them.

This receptor was obtained from a woman aged 45 to 65 with alopecia areata. Some clones in this sample may be carry-over from other donors' samples. The V call is TRBV5-1, the J call TRBJ2-1; no firm D call. Sequenced material: whole blood, taken in connection with sensitization to the hapten diphenylcyclopropenone (DPC). The CDR3 sequence is CASSLASSEQFF. The CDR3 DNA reads TGCGCCAGCAGCTTGGCCTCTTCTGAGCAGTTCTTC.